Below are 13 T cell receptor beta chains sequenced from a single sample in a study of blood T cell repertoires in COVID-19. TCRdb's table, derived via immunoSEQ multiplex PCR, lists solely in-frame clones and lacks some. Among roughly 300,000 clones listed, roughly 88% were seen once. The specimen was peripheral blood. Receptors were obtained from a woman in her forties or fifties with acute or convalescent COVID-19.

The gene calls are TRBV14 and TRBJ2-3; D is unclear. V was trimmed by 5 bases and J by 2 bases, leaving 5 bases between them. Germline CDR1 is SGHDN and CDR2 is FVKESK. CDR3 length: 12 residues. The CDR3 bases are TGTGCCAGCAGCTCCAACACAGATACGCAGTATTTT. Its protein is CASSSNTDTQYF.

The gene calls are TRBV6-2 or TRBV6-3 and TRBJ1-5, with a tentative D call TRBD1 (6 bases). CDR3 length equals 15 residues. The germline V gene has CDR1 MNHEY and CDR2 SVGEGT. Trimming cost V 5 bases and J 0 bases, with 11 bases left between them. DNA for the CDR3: TGTGCCAGCAGTGGACAGATCTATAGCAATCAGCCCCAGCATTTT. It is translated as CASSGQIYSNQPQHF.

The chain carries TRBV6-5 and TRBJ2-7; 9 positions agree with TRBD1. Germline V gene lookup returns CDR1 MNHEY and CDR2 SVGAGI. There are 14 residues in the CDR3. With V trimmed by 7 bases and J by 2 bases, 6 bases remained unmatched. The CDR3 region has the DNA TGTGCCAGCAACGGACAGGGGCTAACCTACGAGCAGTACTTC. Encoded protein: CASNGQGLTYEQYF.

The CDR3 sequence: CASSSSGRTGELFF. The CDR3, as DNA: TGCGCCAGCAGCTCTAGCGGGAGGACCGGGGAGCTGTTTTTT. The V gene is TRBV5-1, the J gene TRBJ2-2, with TRBD2 matching 11 bases. Trimming removed 3 bases from V and 5 bases from J; junction bases left unmatched: 0. This CDR3 spans 14 amino acids. The germline gives CDR1 SGHRS, CDR2 YFSETQ.

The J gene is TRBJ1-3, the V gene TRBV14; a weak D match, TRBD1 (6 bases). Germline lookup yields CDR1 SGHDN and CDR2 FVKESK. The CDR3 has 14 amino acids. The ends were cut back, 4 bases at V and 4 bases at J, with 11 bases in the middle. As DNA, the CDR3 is TGTGCCAGCAGCCCCTGGACAGTCGGAAACACCATATATTTT. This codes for CASSPWTVGNTIYF.

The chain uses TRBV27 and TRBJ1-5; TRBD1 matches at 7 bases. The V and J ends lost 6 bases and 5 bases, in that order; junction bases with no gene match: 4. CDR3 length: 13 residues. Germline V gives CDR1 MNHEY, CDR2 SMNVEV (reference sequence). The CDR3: CASRTGRYQPQHF. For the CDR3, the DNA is TGTGCCAGCAGGACAGGGAGGTATCAGCCCCAGCATTTT.

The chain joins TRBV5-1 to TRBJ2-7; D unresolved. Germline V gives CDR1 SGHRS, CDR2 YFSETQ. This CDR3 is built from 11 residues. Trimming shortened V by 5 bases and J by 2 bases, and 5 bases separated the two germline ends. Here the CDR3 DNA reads TGCGCCAGCAGGGGCCCCTACGAGCAGTACTTC. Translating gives CASRGPYEQYF. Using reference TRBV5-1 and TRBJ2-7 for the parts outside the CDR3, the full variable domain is KAGVTQTPRYLIKTRGQQVTLSCSPISGHRSVSWYQQTPGQGLQFLFEYFSETQRNKGNFPGRFSGRQFSNSRSEMNVSTLELGDSALYLCASRGPYEQYFGPGTRLTVT.

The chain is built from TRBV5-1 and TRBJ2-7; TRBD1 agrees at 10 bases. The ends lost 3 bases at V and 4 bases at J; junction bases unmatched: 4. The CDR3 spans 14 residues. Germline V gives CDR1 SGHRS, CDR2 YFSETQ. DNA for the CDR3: TGCGCCAGCAGCTCGGGACAGGGGCCTTACGAGCAGTACTTC. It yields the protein CASSSGQGPYEQYF.

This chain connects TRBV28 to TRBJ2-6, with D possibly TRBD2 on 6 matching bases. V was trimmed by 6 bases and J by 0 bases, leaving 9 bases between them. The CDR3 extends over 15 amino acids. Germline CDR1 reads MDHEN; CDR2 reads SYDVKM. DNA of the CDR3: TGTGCCAGCAGGGAGGGGTCCTCTGGGGCCAACGTCCTGACTTTC. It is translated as CASREGSSGANVLTF.

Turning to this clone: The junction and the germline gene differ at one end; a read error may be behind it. CDR3 in amino acids: CASGPRPGLAGGGLSF. CDR3 in DNA: TGTGCTAGTGGTCCTCGTCCGGGACTAGCGGGAGGGGGTCTGAGTTTT. The chain recombines TRBV12-5 with TRBJ2-3; 16 positions match TRBD2. Germline loops: CDR1 LGHNT, CDR2 FRNRAP. The CDR3 runs 16 residues.

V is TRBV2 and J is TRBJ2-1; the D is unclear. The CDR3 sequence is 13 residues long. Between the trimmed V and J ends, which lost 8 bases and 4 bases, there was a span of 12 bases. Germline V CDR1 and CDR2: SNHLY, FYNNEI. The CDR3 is CASVPEIYNEQFF. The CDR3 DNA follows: TGTGCCAGCGTTCCTGAGATTTACAATGAGCAGTTCTTC.

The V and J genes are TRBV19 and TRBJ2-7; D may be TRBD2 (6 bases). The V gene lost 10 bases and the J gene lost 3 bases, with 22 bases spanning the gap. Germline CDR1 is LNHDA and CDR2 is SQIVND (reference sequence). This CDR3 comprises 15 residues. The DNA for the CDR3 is TGTGCCACGACTCCCCGCCGGCAGGGAGGCTACGAGCAGTACTTC. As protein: CATTPRRQGGYEQYF.

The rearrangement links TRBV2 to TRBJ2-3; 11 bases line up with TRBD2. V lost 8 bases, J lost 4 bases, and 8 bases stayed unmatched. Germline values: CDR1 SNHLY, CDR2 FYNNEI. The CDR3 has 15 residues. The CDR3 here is CASPLAGGTPDTQYF. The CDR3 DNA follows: TGTGCCAGCCCCCTAGCGGGAGGAACCCCAGATACGCAGTATTTT.